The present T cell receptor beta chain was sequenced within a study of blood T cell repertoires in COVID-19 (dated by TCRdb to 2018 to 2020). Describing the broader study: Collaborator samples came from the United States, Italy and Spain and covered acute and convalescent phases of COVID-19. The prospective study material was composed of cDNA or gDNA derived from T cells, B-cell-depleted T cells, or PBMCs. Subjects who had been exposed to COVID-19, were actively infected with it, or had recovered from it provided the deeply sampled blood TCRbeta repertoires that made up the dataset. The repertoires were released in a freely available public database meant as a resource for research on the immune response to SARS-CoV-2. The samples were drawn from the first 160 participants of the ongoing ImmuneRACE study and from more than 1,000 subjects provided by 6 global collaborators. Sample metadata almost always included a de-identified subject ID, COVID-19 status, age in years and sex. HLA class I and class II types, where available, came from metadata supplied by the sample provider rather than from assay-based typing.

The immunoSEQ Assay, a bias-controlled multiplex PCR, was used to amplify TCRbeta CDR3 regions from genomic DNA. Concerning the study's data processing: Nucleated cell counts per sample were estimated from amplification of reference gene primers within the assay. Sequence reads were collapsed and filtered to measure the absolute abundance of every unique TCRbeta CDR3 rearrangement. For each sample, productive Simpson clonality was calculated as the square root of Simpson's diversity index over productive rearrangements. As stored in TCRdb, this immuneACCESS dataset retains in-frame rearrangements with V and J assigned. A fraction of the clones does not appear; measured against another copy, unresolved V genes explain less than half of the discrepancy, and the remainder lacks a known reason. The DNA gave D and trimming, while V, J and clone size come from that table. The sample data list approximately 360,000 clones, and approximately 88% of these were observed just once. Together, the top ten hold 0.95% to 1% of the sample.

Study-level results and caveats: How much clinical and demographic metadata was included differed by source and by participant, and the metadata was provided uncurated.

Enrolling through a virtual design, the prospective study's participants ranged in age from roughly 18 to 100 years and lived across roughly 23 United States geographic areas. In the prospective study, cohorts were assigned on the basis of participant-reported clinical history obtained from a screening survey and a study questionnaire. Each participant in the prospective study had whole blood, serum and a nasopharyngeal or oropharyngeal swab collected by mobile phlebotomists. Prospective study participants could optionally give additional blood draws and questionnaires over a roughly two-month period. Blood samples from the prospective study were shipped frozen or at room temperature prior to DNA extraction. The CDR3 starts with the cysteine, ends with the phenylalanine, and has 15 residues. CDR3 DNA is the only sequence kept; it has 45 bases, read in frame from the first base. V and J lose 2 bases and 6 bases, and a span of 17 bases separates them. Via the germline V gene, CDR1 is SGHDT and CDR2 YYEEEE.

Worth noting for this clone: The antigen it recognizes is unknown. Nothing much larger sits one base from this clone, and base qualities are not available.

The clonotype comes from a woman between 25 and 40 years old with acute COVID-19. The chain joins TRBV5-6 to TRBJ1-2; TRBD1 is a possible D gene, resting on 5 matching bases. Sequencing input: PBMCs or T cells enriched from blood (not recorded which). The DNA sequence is TGTGCCAGCAGCTTATTGGGGGGAAACCTCGATGGCTACACCTTC. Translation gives CASSLLGGNLDGYTF. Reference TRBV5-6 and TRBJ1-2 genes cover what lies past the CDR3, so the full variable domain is DAGVTQSPTHLIKTRGQQVTLRCSPKSGHDTVSWYQQALGQGPQFIFQYYEEEERQRGNFPDRFSGHQFPNYSSELNVNALLLGDSALYLCASSLLGGNLDGYTFGSGTRLTVV.